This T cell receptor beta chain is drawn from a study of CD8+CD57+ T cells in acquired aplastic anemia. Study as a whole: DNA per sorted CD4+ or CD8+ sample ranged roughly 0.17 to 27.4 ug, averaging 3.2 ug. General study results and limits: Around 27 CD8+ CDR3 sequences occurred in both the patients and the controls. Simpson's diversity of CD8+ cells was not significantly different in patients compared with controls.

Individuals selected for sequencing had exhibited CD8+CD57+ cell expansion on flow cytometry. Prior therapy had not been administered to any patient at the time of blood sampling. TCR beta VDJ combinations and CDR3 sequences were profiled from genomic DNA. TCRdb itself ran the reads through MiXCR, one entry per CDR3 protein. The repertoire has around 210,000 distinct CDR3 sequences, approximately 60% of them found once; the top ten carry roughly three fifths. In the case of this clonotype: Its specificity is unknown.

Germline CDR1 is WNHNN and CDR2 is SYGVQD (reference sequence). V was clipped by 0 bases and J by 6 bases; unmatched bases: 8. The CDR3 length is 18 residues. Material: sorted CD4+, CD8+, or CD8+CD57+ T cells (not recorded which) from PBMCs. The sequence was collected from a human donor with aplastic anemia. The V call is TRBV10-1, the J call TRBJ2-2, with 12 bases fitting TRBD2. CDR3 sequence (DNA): TGCGCCAGCAGTGAGTCGGGGGAGACTAGCGGGAGTCCCGGGGAGCTGTTTTTT. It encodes CASSESGETSGSPGELFF.